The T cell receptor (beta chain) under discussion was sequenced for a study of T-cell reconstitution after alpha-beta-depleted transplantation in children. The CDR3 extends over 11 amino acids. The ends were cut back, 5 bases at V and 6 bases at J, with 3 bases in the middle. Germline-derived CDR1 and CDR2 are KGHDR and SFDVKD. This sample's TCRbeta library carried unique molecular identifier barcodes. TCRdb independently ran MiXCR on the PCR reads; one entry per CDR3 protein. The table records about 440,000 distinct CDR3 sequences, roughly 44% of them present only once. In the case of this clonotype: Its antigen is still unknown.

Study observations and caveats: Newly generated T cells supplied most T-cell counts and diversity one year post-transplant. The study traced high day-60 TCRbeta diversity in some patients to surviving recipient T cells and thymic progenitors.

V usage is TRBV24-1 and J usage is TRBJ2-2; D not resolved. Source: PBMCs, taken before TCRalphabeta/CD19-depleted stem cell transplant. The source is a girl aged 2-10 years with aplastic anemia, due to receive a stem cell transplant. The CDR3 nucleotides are TGTGCCACCAGTGGGTCCGGGGAGCTGTTTTTT. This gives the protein CATSGSGELFF.